What follows are 15 T cell receptor beta chains derived from one specimen sequenced in a study of CD8+ T cells in alopecia areata. RNA was isolated and reverse transcribed to cDNA, the sequencing template. Assay: immunoSEQ multiplex PCR; the TCRdb copy retains only in-frame clones and omits some. The table includes some 190,000 clones, 51% detected once. Noted treatment: oral pan-JAK inhibitor, 5-10 mg twice daily. The sample in question was CD8+ T cells sorted from blood, obtained at approximately week 51, from a patient treated with tofacitinib. These receptor sequences come from a human donor with alopecia areata.

CDR3 nucleotides: TGCAGCGTTGGGACGGTCTCCTACGAGCAGTACTTC. It specifies CSVGTVSYEQYF. V usage is TRBV29-1 and J usage is TRBJ2-7; D unclear. Germline CDR1 is SQVTM and CDR2 is ANQGSEA. The CDR3 consists of 12 residues. V lost 4 bases and J 0 bases, leaving 7 bases between the germline ends.

The chain links TRBV5-1 to TRBJ2-7; 8 bases are shared with TRBD1. Germline loops: CDR1 SGHRS, CDR2 YFSETQ. Germline trimming cut 2 bases from V and 6 bases from J; bases unmatched to any gene: 4. The CDR3 is 13 amino acids. The CDR3, as DNA: TGCGCCAGCAGCTTCGGACAGGGAGGCGAGCAGTACTTC. Translation gives CASSFGQGGEQYF. Full variable domain (remainder filled in from reference TRBV5-1 and TRBJ2-7): KAGVTQTPRYLIKTRGQQVTLSCSPISGHRSVSWYQQTPGQGLQFLFEYFSETQRNKGNFPGRFSGRQFSNSRSEMNVSTLELGDSALYLCASSFGQGGEQYFGPGTRLTVT.

The chain uses TRBV29-1 and TRBJ1-1, with no clear D. The germline V gene encodes CDR1 SQVTM and CDR2 ANQGSEA. This CDR3 region has 15 residues. Trimming removed 4 bases from V and 0 bases from J, with 15 bases in between. CDR3 coding DNA: TGCAGCGTTGCAAGCCCCGTCATCATGAACACTGAAGCTTTCTTT. Residues: CSVASPVIMNTEAFF.

This clone was detected only a few times. This sequence joins TRBV10-3 and TRBJ1-1; 8 bases fit TRBD1. With 6 bases clipped from V and 3 bases from J, the junction kept 0 bases outside the gene matches. CDR3 size: 12 residues. Germline CDR1 reads ENHRY; CDR2 reads SYGVKD. DNA for the CDR3: TGTGCCATCAGACAGGGGGACACTGAAGCTTTCTTT. Amino acid sequence: CAIRQGDTEAFF.

This clone was seen at least ten times. V and J are TRBV30 and TRBJ2-6; no reliable D call. The CDR3 totals 20 residues. The germline gives CDR1 GTSNPN, CDR2 SVGIG (reference sequence). Trimming left V 0 bases short and J 0 bases short, with 21 bases between. The CDR3 nucleotides read TGTGCCTGGAGTGTAAGGGCGCTATTGACCCACAGCTCTGGGGCCAACGTCCTGACTTTC. This translates into CAWSVRALLTHSSGANVLTF.

This clone was picked up a small number of times. The CDR3 nucleotides are TGTGCCAGCAGTTACTTCGGGACAGGGGAAGCTTTCTTT. It translates to CASSYFGTGEAFF. The chain uses TRBV6-5 and TRBJ1-1, with 9 nucleotides matching TRBD1. CDR1 MNHEY and CDR2 SVGAGI come from the germline V gene. Trimming took 1 base from V and 8 from J; bases not matched to a gene: 2. The CDR3 spans 13 residues.

The chain uses TRBV6-6 and TRBJ2-7; D unresolved. V lost 3 bases and J lost 3, with 9 bases in between. Germline V gives CDR1 MNHNY, CDR2 SVGAGI (reference sequence). This CDR3 spans 13 amino acids. The CDR3 reads CASSYNSVYEQYF. The CDR3 DNA reads TGTGCCAGCAGTTATAATTCAGTCTACGAGCAGTACTTC.

The chain couples TRBV5-6 to TRBJ1-2; 7 bases map to TRBD1. The V gene's germline CDR1 is SGHDT and CDR2 YYEEEE. The CDR3 is made up of 15 amino acids. With V trimmed by 4 bases and J by 4 bases, 10 bases remained unmatched. CDR3 sequence: CASSPGQSNIYGYTF. The CDR3 DNA follows: TGTGCCAGCAGCCCGGGACAGTCAAATATCTATGGCTACACCTTC.

The rearrangement uses TRBV7-2 and TRBJ1-1; D is possibly TRBD1 (5 bases). Per the germline V gene, CDR1 is SGHTA and CDR2 is FQGNSA. V dropped 5 bases and J dropped 8 bases, with 21 bases sitting between them. The CDR3 contains 15 residues. The CDR3 region is CASSTTGMGRHEAFF. CDR3 DNA: TGTGCCAGCAGCACCACAGGTATGGGGCGACACGAAGCTTTCTTT.

The sample holds a few counts of this clone. The chain joins TRBV29-1 to TRBJ2-1, with 8 bases fitting TRBD1. CDR3 length: 14 residues. V lost 5 bases and J lost 6; bases outside the gene matches: 9. CDR1 and CDR2 from the germline V gene are SQVTM and ANQGSEA. As DNA, the CDR3 is TGCAGCGTTTTGACAGGGGTTTTTAGCAATGAGCAGTTCTTC. It specifies CSVLTGVFSNEQFF.

In this sample, this clone turned up once. The chain joins TRBV11-2 to TRBJ2-7; D is possibly TRBD1 (6 bases). CDR3 length equals 14 residues. In germline, CDR1 is SGHAT, CDR2 FQNNGV. Deletions cut 5 bases from V and 3 bases from J, with 14 bases between. The CDR3 here is CASSPRWTVYEQYF. The CDR3 nucleotides read TGTGCCAGCAGCCCCCGGTGGACAGTCTACGAGCAGTACTTC. Based on the CDR3 plus reference TRBV11-2 and TRBJ2-7, the full variable domain is EAGVAQSPRYKIIEKRQSVAFWCNPISGHATLYWYQQILGQGPKLLIQFQNNGVVDDSQLPKDRFSAERLKGVDSTLKIQPAKLEDSAVYLCASSPRWTVYEQYFGPGTRLTVT.

The V gene is TRBV7-2, the J gene TRBJ1-1; maybe TRBD1 (6 bases). CDR1 SGHTA and CDR2 FQGNSA come from the germline V gene. The ends were cut back, 5 bases at V and 5 bases at J, with 12 bases in the middle. CDR3 length equals 13 residues. This CDR3 is CASSTGRRTEAFF. As DNA, the CDR3 is TGTGCCAGCAGCACAGGGAGGAGAACTGAAGCTTTCTTT. The whole variable domain, remainder taken from reference TRBV7-2 and TRBJ1-1, is GAGVSQSPSNKVTEKGKDVELRCDPISGHTALYWYRQSLGQGLEFLIYFQGNSAPDKSGLPSDRFSAERTGGSVSTLTIQRTQQEDSAVYLCASSTGRRTEAFFGQGTRLTVV.

This rearrangement joins TRBV13 to TRBJ1-1, with unresolved D. Trimming took off 5 bases at V and 0 bases at J, with 7 bases between the two ends. The CDR3 is 13 amino acids. Germline V gives CDR1 PRHDT, CDR2 FYEKMQ (reference sequence). CDR3 region: CASSRDMNTEAFF. In nucleotides, the CDR3 is TGTGCCAGCAGCCGCGACATGAACACTGAAGCTTTCTTT.

This chain uses TRBV13 with TRBJ2-7; 8 positions match TRBD1. The CDR3 is made up of 14 amino acids. The germline V gene has CDR1 PRHDT and CDR2 FYEKMQ (reference sequence). Trimming removed 4 bases from V and 3 bases from J; junction bases left unmatched: 5. The CDR3 loop is CASSYVGTGYEQYF. The CDR3 DNA is TGTGCCAGCAGCTACGTAGGGACAGGCTACGAGCAGTACTTC.

The chain uses TRBV10-3 and TRBJ1-1; TRBD1 matches 9 bases. Germline V lookup: CDR1 ENHRY, CDR2 SYGVKD. The junction had 4 bases not matched to a gene; V was cut back by 7 bases and J by 1 base. This CDR3 has 14 amino acids. CDR3 DNA: TGTGCCATCACCCGGGACAGGGAGAACACTGAAGCTTTCTTT. It yields the protein CAITRDRENTEAFF.